The 8 T cell receptor beta chains in this list originate from one sample, sequenced in a study of T cell repertoires in cytomegalovirus infection. TCRdb analysed the reads with MiXCR anew, one entry per CDR3 protein. The repertoire holds 170,000 or so distinct CDR3 sequences, with about an eighth as singletons. The sequencing input was PBMCs. The receptors were sampled from a human donor in good health (CMV status not recorded). Some clones in this sample may be carry-over from other donors' samples.

This clonotype was recorded at least ten times. The V and J genes are TRBV7-2 and TRBJ2-3; possibly TRBD2 for D (6 bases). The V gene lost 6 bases and the J gene lost 5 bases, with 6 bases spanning the gap. CDR1 and CDR2 from the germline V gene are SGHTA and FQGNSA. This CDR3 contains 11 residues. CDR3 DNA: TGTGCCAGCAGGGGGGGAGATACGCAGTATTTT. It encodes CASRGGDTQYF.

Only a few counts were recorded for this clonotype. The chain links TRBV7-9 to TRBJ2-5, with D possibly matching TRBD1 (5 bases). V was pared by 4 bases and J by 5 bases, with 14 bases between. Germline values: CDR1 SEHNR, CDR2 FQNEAQ (reference sequence). The CDR3 sequence is 14 residues long. CDR3 loop: CASSSGRGVETQYF. In DNA form, the CDR3 reads TGTGCCAGCAGCTCCGGTAGGGGTGTGGAGACCCAGTACTTC.

The table lists this clonotype with many counts. The J gene is TRBJ1-1, the V gene TRBV7-2; D remains unclear. This CDR3 contains 11 residues. The germline gives CDR1 SGHTA, CDR2 FQGNSA. The V gene lost 3 bases and the J gene lost 6 bases, with 5 bases spanning the gap. Here the CDR3 reads CASSFLAEAFF. CDR3 DNA: TGTGCCAGCAGCTTCCTAGCTGAAGCTTTCTTT.

This clonotype was seen repeatedly, ten times or more. The V and J genes are TRBV28 and TRBJ2-7; 8 positions agree with TRBD2. The junction had 6 bases not matched to a gene; V was cut back by 6 bases and J by 2 bases. In germline, CDR1 is MDHEN, CDR2 SYDVKM. This CDR3 is built from 14 residues. CDR3 DNA sequence: TGTGCCAGCAGCTCTTCGGGACTAGCCTACGAGCAGTACTTC. Protein product: CASSSSGLAYEQYF.

The sample holds a few counts of this clonotype. The genes are TRBV19 and TRBJ1-1; D call uncertain. Germline V lookup: CDR1 LNHDA, CDR2 SQIVND (reference sequence). There are 13 residues in the CDR3. V was clipped by 6 bases and J by 2 bases, with 10 bases between them. CDR3: CASSPHTNTEAFF. The CDR3 region has the DNA TGTGCCAGTAGCCCCCACACCAACACTGAAGCTTTCTTT.

This clonotype was picked up many times. The J gene is TRBJ2-7, the V gene TRBV7-9; tentatively, D is TRBD1 or TRBD2 (5 bases each). V dropped 5 bases and J dropped 0 bases, with 14 bases sitting between them. Germline loops: CDR1 SEHNR, CDR2 FQNEAQ (reference sequence). The CDR3 is 15 amino acids. CDR3 loop: CASSLRSGTSYEQYF. In DNA, the CDR3 is TGTGCCAGCAGCCTAAGATCAGGGACCTCCTACGAGCAGTACTTC.

This clonotype was observed many times. The CDR3 nucleotides read TGCGCCAGCAGCCAGACCGGGACAGGGAATCAGCCCCAGCATTTT. Translating gives CASSQTGTGNQPQHF. The chain links TRBV4-1 to TRBJ1-5, with TRBD1 identical over 9 bases. Losses at the gene ends were 3 bases for V and 4 bases for J; bases not matched to a gene: 4. The germline V gene encodes CDR1 MGHRA and CDR2 YSYEKL. CDR3 length: 15 residues.

This clonotype was recorded once. A much larger clone lies one base from this, so it may be a read error. The CDR3 loop is CASSSARGSAETQYF. The DNA for the CDR3 is TGTGCCAGCAGCTCAGCTCGCGGGAGCGCCGAGACCCAGTACTTC. The chain recombines TRBV11-2 with TRBJ2-5; 7 nucleotides agree with TRBD2. Germline CDR1 SGHAT, CDR2 FQNNGV. CDR3 length: 15 residues. The V gene end was trimmed by 4 bases and the J gene end by 5 bases; junction bases not matched to a gene: 10.